These 19 T cell receptor beta chains were all obtained from the same sample, sequenced in a study of naive and memory T cell subsets (dated by TCRdb to 2017 to 2019). Library prep was done by 5' RACE. The instrument given in TCRdb is Illumina MiSeq. TCR RNA was reverse transcribed with SuperScript IV using alpha and beta constant region primers for the blood and skin samples. TCRdb's own reprocessing of the public reads used fastp at Q25 and MiXCR and kept productive beta chains. CDR3 protein duplicates are merged, each entry listing the most common genes and DNA. This sample gives about 22,000 distinct CDR3 sequences in total; 4% to 5% of them show up just once. The ten largest clones represent 7% to 10% of the sample. For whole blood analysis, less than 3 ml of peripheral blood was collected from healthy adult volunteers into Tempus tubes, and RNA was extracted following the manufacturer's instructions.

These TCRs come from a male donor in good health.

In its sample, this clonotype was seen once. This chain uses TRBV7-8 with TRBJ2-5; TRBD1 matches at 7 bases. V trimming: 4 bases; J trimming: 4 bases; junction bases outside the gene matches: 12. Germline V lookup: CDR1 SGHVS, CDR2 FQNEAQ. The CDR3 spans 16 residues. The CDR3 loop reads CASSSRQGNNPETQYF. CDR3 nucleotides: TGTGCCAGCAGCTCCCGACAGGGTAACAACCCAGAGACCCAGTACTTC.

This clonotype occurred many times. This chain links TRBV4-3 with TRBJ2-1; TRBD1 agrees at 8 bases. The CDR3 has 18 amino acids. The trim removed 0 bases at V and 7 bases at J, leaving 14 bases unmatched. CDR1 and CDR2 from the germline V gene are LGHNA and YSLEER. The CDR3 bases are TGCGCCAGCAGCCAAGATCTTCAGGGGGCAAAGCCCAATAATGAGCAGTTCTTC. Its protein product is CASSQDLQGAKPNNEQFF.

In this sample, this clonotype turned up many times. The V gene is TRBV20-1, the J gene TRBJ2-2; no clear D. The CDR3 loop spans 15 amino acids. Germline V lookup: CDR1 DFQATT, CDR2 SNEGSKA (reference sequence). V gave up 1 base and J gave up 7 bases, with 16 bases separating them. The CDR3 DNA reads TGCAGTGCTAGAGCTATCTCGGGCCTTGACGGGGAGCTGTTTTTT. This translates into CSARAISGLDGELFF.

This clonotype was observed many times. The rearrangement joins TRBV28 to TRBJ2-7, with D perhaps assigned TRBD1 or TRBD2 (6 bases each). There are 14 residues in the CDR3. V lost 2 bases and J lost 7, with 15 bases in between. Germline V gene lookup returns CDR1 MDHEN and CDR2 SYDVKM. CDR3 in amino acids: CASSLAGAGREQYF. The CDR3 DNA is TGTGCCAGCAGTTTAGCAGGGGCGGGGAGAGAGCAGTACTTC.

This clonotype came up many times. The chain is built from TRBV20-1 and TRBJ1-1, with D uncertain. The germline gives CDR1 DFQATT, CDR2 SNEGSKA (reference sequence). This CDR3 has 12 amino acids. V gave up 2 bases and J gave up 1 base, with 5 bases separating them. CDR3 residues: CSARNRNTEAFF. As DNA, the CDR3 is TGCAGTGCTAGAAACCGGAACACTGAAGCTTTCTTT.

This clonotype was seen at least ten times. The chain links TRBV12-3 or TRBV12-4 to TRBJ2-1; 11 bases are a match to TRBD2. V lost 6 bases to trimming and J lost 2 bases; unmatched junction nucleotides: 3. This CDR3 has 15 residues. As DNA, the CDR3 is TGTGCCAGCAGACAACTAGCGGGAGCCTACAATGAGCAGTTCTTC. The encoded protein is CASRQLAGAYNEQFF.

This clonotype was picked up many times. The rearrangement joins TRBV6-2 or TRBV6-3 to TRBJ2-1; maybe TRBD2 (7 bases). The CDR3 has 16 amino acids. V was pared by 7 bases and J by 2 bases, with 18 bases between. Germline assignment: CDR1 MNHEY and CDR2 SVGEGT. CDR3: CASNLGGAFTYNEQFF. The CDR3 region has the DNA TGTGCCAGCAACTTGGGGGGGGCTTTCACCTACAATGAGCAGTTCTTC.

The sample holds many counts of this clonotype. V and J are TRBV29-1 and TRBJ2-6; 7 nucleotides align to TRBD1. V dropped 6 bases and J dropped 3; count of bases not matched to a gene: 5. This CDR3 has 14 amino acids. Looked up from germline, CDR1 is SQVTM and CDR2 is ANQGSEA. CDR3 nucleotide sequence: TGCAGCGTGTCAACAGGGGTTGGGGCCAACGTCCTGACTTTC. This gives the protein CSVSTGVGANVLTF.

This clonotype occurred many times. The chain carries TRBV5-1 and TRBJ2-2, with no clear D. This CDR3 has 14 residues. The V gene lost 0 bases and the J gene lost 1 base, with 4 bases spanning the gap. CDR1 is SGHRS and CDR2 is YFSETQ in the germline V gene. CDR3 DNA: TGCGCCAGCAGCTTGGGGCAGAACACCGGGGAGCTGTTTTTT. Amino acid sequence: CASSLGQNTGELFF.

There are many counts of this clonotype. This rearrangement joins TRBV30 to TRBJ2-6; D gene unclear. Trimming removed 4 bases from V and 4 bases from J, with 20 bases in between. The CDR3 loop spans 17 amino acids. CDR1 and CDR2 from the germline V gene are GTSNPN and SVGIG (reference sequence). The DNA for the CDR3 is TGTGCCTGGATTCATGACTCCCGGATTGCCGGGGCCAACGTCCTGACTTTC. It translates to CAWIHDSRIAGANVLTF. The variable domain in full, completed from reference TRBV30 and TRBJ2-6, reads SQTIHQWPATLVQPVGSPLSLECTVEGTSNPNLYWYRQAAGRGLQLLFYSVGIGQISSEVPQNLSASRPQDRQFILSSKKLLLSDSGFYLCAWIHDSRIAGANVLTFGAGSRLTVL.

This clonotype showed up many times. The rearrangement joins TRBV6-2 or TRBV6-3 to TRBJ2-1; no definite D call. The CDR3 runs 13 residues. V dropped 2 bases and J dropped 6 bases, with 8 bases sitting between them. CDR1 is MNHEY and CDR2 is SVGEGT in the germline V gene. As DNA, the CDR3 is TGTGCCAGCAGTTACAGAGAGTCCAATGAGCAGTTCTTC. It is translated as CASSYRESNEQFF.

Ten or more counts support this clonotype. This rearrangement joins TRBV7-9 to TRBJ1-2; a weak D match, TRBD1 (5 bases). This CDR3 is 11 amino acids long. Trimming stripped 3 bases from V and 11 bases from J, with 10 bases between. Germline lookup yields CDR1 SEHNR and CDR2 FQNEAQ (reference sequence). The CDR3, as DNA: TGTGCCAGCAGCTTTTCAGGGAGTTACACCTTC. Its protein is CASSFSGSYTF.

This clonotype was detected many times. The chain employs TRBV12-3 or TRBV12-4 and TRBJ2-1, with D uncertain. The CDR3 length is 13 residues. Between the trimmed V and J ends, which lost 1 base and 6 bases, there was a span of 7 bases. The CDR3, as DNA: TGTGCCAGCAGTTTAGGGCAATCCAATGAGCAGTTCTTC. Translated: CASSLGQSNEQFF.

This clonotype occurred many times. V and J are TRBV7-8 and TRBJ1-1; perhaps TRBD1 as D (6 bases). This CDR3 spans 14 amino acids. Trimming cost V 5 bases and J 4 bases, with 14 bases left between them. Germline V gene sequence: CDR1 SGHVS, CDR2 FQNEAQ. The CDR3, as DNA: TGTGCCAGCAGCCCAAACTACAGGGCCACTGAAGCTTTCTTT. It codes for CASSPNYRATEAFF.

V usage is TRBV27 and J usage is TRBJ2-7; 8 positions agree with TRBD1. J lost 4 bases, V lost 5 bases, and 22 bases had no gene match. Germline values: CDR1 MNHEY, CDR2 SMNVEV (reference sequence). The CDR3 is made up of 19 amino acids. The DNA of the CDR3 is TGTGCCAGCAGTGTCAAAGGACAGGGAATTCGTTTAGGGTCATACGAGCAGTACTTC. It translates to CASSVKGQGIRLGSYEQYF.

This clonotype was counted ten times or more. V is TRBV28 and J is TRBJ1-5, with D unclear. The CDR3 has 14 residues. Trimming cost V 4 bases and J 5 bases, with 12 bases left between them. Germline V CDR1 and CDR2: MDHEN, SYDVKM. CDR3 in amino acids: CASSSTGSDQPQHF. CDR3 sequence (DNA): TGTGCCAGCAGTTCCACCGGGTCCGATCAGCCCCAGCATTTT.

This clonotype was recorded many times. CDR3: CSVEMNTEAFF. In nucleotides, the CDR3 is TGCAGCGTTGAGATGAACACTGAAGCTTTCTTT. The gene calls are TRBV29-1 and TRBJ1-1; D unclear. V lost 3 bases, J lost 0 bases, and 2 bases lay in between. Per the germline V gene, CDR1 is SQVTM and CDR2 is ANQGSEA. The CDR3 contains 11 residues.

Ten or more counts support this clonotype. The rearrangement uses TRBV19 and TRBJ1-2, with 8 bases lining up with TRBD1. The CDR3 contains 16 residues. V dropped 5 bases and J dropped 3; count of bases not matched to a gene: 11. Germline CDR1 and CDR2: LNHDA and SQIVND (reference sequence). The CDR3 is CASSPLTGTGDYGYTF. CDR3 in DNA: TGTGCCAGTAGTCCTCTTACCGGGACAGGTGACTATGGCTACACCTTC.

In this sample, this clonotype turned up many times. CDR3 amino acids: CASSYSDSSYEQYF. The CDR3 DNA sequence: TGTGCCAGCAGTTACTCGGACAGCTCCTACGAGCAGTACTTC. V gene TRBV6-2 or TRBV6-3 combines with J gene TRBJ2-7; perhaps TRBD1 as D (6 bases). V dropped 0 bases and J dropped 0 bases, with 6 bases sitting between them. This CDR3 contains 14 residues. Germline CDR1 MNHEY, CDR2 SVGEGT.